What follows is one T cell receptor (beta chain) and its context. The data derive from a study of cytomegalovirus exposure and HLA in healthy donors. It was with 60 Vbeta and 13 Jbeta primers that the PCR ran. The repertoire was sequenced with immunoSEQ multiplex PCR; TCRdb's copy has only in-frame clones and lacks some. The sample lists 80,000 or so clones; under 80% were seen once. Germline CDR1 SNHLY, CDR2 FYNNEI. The ends lost 5 bases at V and 2 bases at J; junction bases unmatched: 6. CDR3 length: 15 residues. This chain joins TRBV2 and TRBJ2-5, with 9 bases lining up with TRBD1. The origin of this receptor is a woman aged 50 to 65 in good health and CMV-seropositive. The specimen sequenced was PBMCs. The CDR3 sequence is CASSSDRGAQETQYF. The CDR3 DNA reads as TGTGCCAGCAGTTCGGACAGGGGCGCACAAGAGACCCAGTACTTC.